These 9 T cell receptor beta chains share one sample of origin, sequenced in a study of T cells after yellow fever vaccination. TCRdb re-derived calls from the 5' RACE reads in MiXCR, one entry per CDR3 protein. Of roughly 340,000 distinct CDR3 sequences listed, around 4.1% are singletons. The sequencing used PBMCs, collected 5 days after the yellow fever booster vaccination. The receptors shown here come from a man between 18 and 29 years old who received the YFV17D yellow fever vaccine.

This clonotype has a count of ten or more. The chain employs TRBV20-1 and TRBJ2-3; D gene ambiguous. This CDR3 is built from 13 residues. V was clipped by 6 bases and J by 0 bases, with 10 bases between them. CDR1 and CDR2 from the germline V gene are DFQATT and SNEGSKA (reference sequence). CDR3 loop: CSAPYLSTDTQYF. CDR3 nucleotide sequence: TGCAGTGCACCTTACCTAAGCACAGATACGCAGTATTTT.

The chain uses TRBV12-2 and TRBJ2-3; the table's D call, TRBD2, has no DNA check behind it. TRBV12-2 is noted as a pseudogene. The CDR3 totals 17 residues. In DNA, the CDR3 is TGTGCAAGTCGCTTAGTGGGTAGCGGGGATGACACAGATACGCAGTATTTT. As protein: CASRLVGSGDDTDTQYF.

Ten or more counts support this clonotype. The V gene is TRBV6-2 or TRBV6-3, the J gene TRBJ1-5, with 10 bases identical to TRBD1. V lost 5 bases to trimming and J lost 4 bases; unmatched junction nucleotides: 2. Germline V lookup: CDR1 MNHEY, CDR2 SVGEGT. The CDR3 consists of 14 residues. The CDR3 sequence is CASSGQGGNQPQHF. The CDR3 bases are TGTGCCAGCAGTGGACAGGGGGGAAATCAGCCCCAGCATTTT.

There are a few counts of this clonotype. The gene calls are TRBV7-3 and TRBJ2-3; a weak D match, TRBD1 (6 bases). The CDR3 has 15 residues. The V gene lost 6 bases and the J gene lost 2 bases, with 15 bases spanning the gap. Germline values: CDR1 SGHTA, CDR2 FQGTGA. CDR3 amino acids: CASRPRGLDTDTQYF. In DNA form, the CDR3 reads TGTGCCAGCAGACCCAGGGGTCTCGACACAGATACGCAGTATTTT.

The V call is TRBV3-1, the J call TRBJ1-1; TRBD1 aligns across 7 bases. The CDR3 is made up of 13 amino acids. The trim removed 2 bases at V and 11 bases at J, leaving 8 bases unmatched. The germline V gene encodes CDR1 LGHDT and CDR2 YNNKEL (reference sequence). CDR3 amino acids: CASSQWDSYRAFF. In nucleotides, the CDR3 is TGTGCCAGCAGCCAATGGGACAGTTATCGGGCTTTCTTT. Full variable domain (rest looked up from reference TRBV3-1 and TRBJ1-1): DTAVSQTPKYLVTQMGNDKSIKCEQNLGHDTMYWYKQDSKKFLKIMFSYNNKELIINETVPNRFSPKSPDKAHLNLHINSLELGDSAVYFCASSQWDSYRAFFGQGTRLTVV.

The chain has TRBV30 and TRBJ2-5; 11 bases line up with TRBD2. V trimming: 6 bases; J trimming: 9 bases; junction bases outside the gene matches: 15. CDR3 size: 15 residues. Germline CDR1 and CDR2: GTSNPN and SVGIG (reference sequence). The DNA for the CDR3 is TGTGCCTGTTCTCTAGCGGGGGGACCCGATGGGGCCCAGTACTTC. It encodes CACSLAGGPDGAQYF.

The chain links TRBV7-9 to TRBJ1-1, with TRBD1 matching 10 bases. The CDR3 contains 14 residues. The V gene's germline CDR1 is SEHNR and CDR2 FQNEAQ (reference sequence). Trimming at V came to 5 bases and at J to 6 bases, leaving 6 bases not matched to a gene. Written as DNA, the CDR3 is TGTGCCAGCAGCGAGCTGACAGGGGGCGCTGAAGCTTTCTTT. This sequence encodes CASSELTGGAEAFF.

In this sample, this clonotype turned up a few times. The genes are TRBV18 and TRBJ2-3; maybe TRBD2 (6 bases). CDR1 is KGHSH and CDR2 is LQKENI in the germline V gene. The V end was cut by 3 bases, the J end by 5 bases, with 12 bases between. This CDR3 has 14 amino acids. The CDR3 DNA reads as TGTGCCAGCTCACCTCGAACCGGGGGAGATACGCAGTATTTT. This gives the protein CASSPRTGGDTQYF.

CDR3: CASSLFSANEKLFF. Here the CDR3 DNA reads TGTGCCAGCAGCTTATTCAGTGCTAATGAAAAACTGTTTTTT. The rearrangement joins TRBV5-6 to TRBJ1-4; D remains ambiguous. This CDR3 region has 14 residues. Germline CDR1 SGHDT, CDR2 YYEEEE. V dropped 2 bases and J dropped 3 bases, with 8 bases sitting between them.